This record looks at one T cell receptor (beta chain) sequence and its context. These data originate in a study of technical replicates of blood from a few donors. Assay used: immunoSEQ multiplex PCR; TCRdb lists only in-frame clones, some missing. The data show 40,000 to 60,000 clones, with 80% to 95% seen just once and 3.9% held by the top ten. The CDR3 is 15 residues long. CDR1 and CDR2 from the germline V gene are MNHNS and SASEGT. Losses at the gene ends were 7 bases for V and 4 bases for J; bases not matched to a gene: 7. The clonotype comes from a human donor in good health. Some clones in this sample may be carry-over from other donors' samples. The sample taken for sequencing was PBMCs. The gene calls are TRBV6-1 and TRBJ2-6; 7 bases are a match to TRBD2. Here the CDR3 reads CASTRAGYGANVLTF. In DNA form, the CDR3 reads TGTGCCAGCACCCGAGCGGGGTACGGGGCCAACGTCCTGACTTTC.